A selection of T cell receptor beta chains follows, all from one sample in a study of T-cell reconstitution after alpha-beta-depleted transplantation in children. From the PCR reads, TCRdb called clonotypes with MiXCR, one entry per CDR3 protein. The sample lists hundreds of thousands of distinct CDR3 sequences; 20% to 30% were seen once. This specimen was PBMCs, mostly from graft donor cells, taken 360 days after TCRalphabeta/CD19-depleted stem cell transplant. The receptor set was obtained from a female patient aged 2 to 10 who had a stem cell transplant for congenital amegakaryocytic thrombocytopenia, so the T cells may come from the graft donor. Each CDR3 is given with its conserved first and last residue. A D gene is named only where the DNA matches it firmly. Part of the rows lack a size; the others show once, few, many or a class for expanded clones.

j_call	clone_size	cdr3_length	v_call	d_call	cdr3_aa	cdr3_nt
TRBJ2-7	many	12	TRBV7-2	-	CASSPQGWEQYF	TGTGCCAGCAGCCCCCAAGGCTGGGAGCAGTACTTC
TRBJ1-2	-	12	TRBV10-3	-	CAISDPPGGYTF	TGTGCCATCAGTGACCCGCCCGGCGGCTACACCTTC
TRBJ2-5	-	14	TRBV5-1	-	CASSLTGRQETQYF	TGCGCCAGCAGCTTGACAGGGAGGCAAGAGACCCAGTACTTC
TRBJ2-7	few	15	TRBV10-3	-	CAIRIGQGGSYEQYF	TGTGCCATCAGAATAGGGCAGGGAGGCTCCTACGAGCAGTACTTC
TRBJ2-1	many	14	TRBV29-1	TRBD2	CSVGTSGRIHEQFF	TGCAGCGTGGGGACTAGCGGCCGTATCCATGAGCAGTTCTTC
TRBJ1-2	-	13	TRBV25-1	-	CASSEYRDFGYTF	TGTGCCAGCAGCGAATACCGGGATTTTGGCTACACCTTC
TRBJ2-7	few	13	TRBV20-1	TRBD2	CSAPTSGTYEQYF	TGCAGTGCACCTACTAGCGGAACATACGAGCAGTACTTC
TRBJ2-2	-	16	TRBV24-1	-	CATSYAATVNTGELFF	TGTGCCACCAGTTACGCGGCTACAGTAAACACCGGGGAGCTGTTTTTT
TRBJ2-2	few	16	TRBV12-3/TRBV12-4	TRBD2	CASLPRGGHRTGELFF	TGTGCCAGCCTCCCCCGCGGGGGGCACCGCACCGGGGAGCTGTTTTTT
TRBJ2-3	-	12	TRBV11-2	-	CASSYYEDTQYF	TGTGCCAGCAGCTACTACGAAGATACGCAGTATTTT
TRBJ1-1	-	17	TRBV4-1	-	CASSHDGKKGMNTEAFF	TGCGCCAGCAGCCATGACGGTAAGAAGGGCATGAACACTGAAGCTTTCTTT
TRBJ2-7	few	12	TRBV20-1	-	CSVSDSAYEQYF	TGCAGTGTCTCGGACTCGGCCTACGAGCAGTACTTC
TRBJ1-2	-	13	TRBV4-1	-	CASSLTDSYGYTF	TGCGCCAGCAGCCTGACAGATTCCTATGGCTACACCTTC
TRBJ2-1	few	14	TRBV12-3/TRBV12-4	-	CASTRRGRRYEQFF	TGTGCCAGCACCCGGAGGGGGAGGCGCTATGAGCAGTTCTTC
TRBJ2-1	many	13	TRBV4-3	-	CASSYAAGTLPFF	TGCGCCAGCAGCTACGCAGCGGGCACTCTTCCGTTCTTC
TRBJ2-3	-	16	TRBV10-3	TRBD2	CAISLRGGEITDTQYF	TGTGCCATCAGCCTTCGTGGGGGGGAGATCACAGATACGCAGTATTTT
TRBJ2-3	-	17	TRBV4-2	-	CASSQVLGRDSTDTQYF	TGTGCCAGCAGCCAAGTTCTGGGCAGGGACAGCACAGATACGCAGTATTTT
TRBJ2-2	few	15	TRBV20-1	-	CSASTPYSNTGELFF	TGCAGTGCTAGTACGCCATACTCTAACACCGGGGAGCTGTTTTTT
TRBJ2-1	few	16	TRBV7-6	-	CASSLSVRAVVPKQFF	TGTGCCAGCAGCTTATCTGTCAGGGCCGTCGTACCCAAGCAGTTCTTC
TRBJ2-7	few	15	TRBV4-2	-	CASSQEPGERNEQYF	TGTGCCAGCAGCCAAGAACCGGGAGAGCGCAACGAGCAGTACTTC
TRBJ1-6	-	15	TRBV12-3/TRBV12-4	TRBD1	CASKSRQGANSPLHF	TGTGCCAGCAAGTCCAGACAGGGGGCAAATTCACCCCTCCACTTT
TRBJ1-2	-	15	TRBV7-3	-	CASNLRRIINYGYTF	TGTGCCAGCAACTTAAGACGGATTATTAACTATGGCTACACCTTC
TRBJ2-1	few	17	TRBV10-1	TRBD1	CASSDGLGTANYNEQFF	TGCGCCAGCAGTGATGGGTTGGGGACAGCCAACTACAATGAGCAGTTCTTC
TRBJ2-5	-	13	TRBV20-1	-	CSADRLGLETQYF	TGCAGTGCCGATCGGCTGGGCTTAGAGACCCAGTACTTC
TRBJ2-7	-	19	TRBV4-3	-	CASSQEPLPQQGRFYEQYF	TGCGCCAGCAGCCAAGAACCACTCCCCCAACAGGGCAGGTTCTACGAGCAGTACTTC
TRBJ2-1	few	17	TRBV28	-	CASSSTGPPRGVNEQFF	TGTGCCAGCAGTTCCACCGGGCCACCGAGAGGGGTCAATGAGCAGTTCTTC
TRBJ2-7	few	16	TRBV4-3	TRBD2	CASSQDQLAGGDEQYF	TGCGCCAGCAGCCAAGATCAACTAGCGGGAGGGGACGAGCAGTACTTC
TRBJ2-2	once	15	TRBV11-2	-	CASSLWVANTGELFF	TGTGCCAGCAGCTTATGGGTGGCTAACACCGGGGAGCTGTTTTTT
TRBJ2-1	-	12	TRBV12-3/TRBV12-4	-	CASSLRINEQFF	TGTGCCAGCAGTTTACGAATCAATGAGCAGTTCTTC
TRBJ2-7	few	17	TRBV6-4	TRBD1	CASSDSRTGLSSYEQYF	TGTGCCAGCAGTGACTCGCGGACAGGGTTAAGCTCCTACGAGCAGTACTTC
TRBJ2-3	-	14	TRBV7-3	TRBD2	CASSFPGLADTQYF	TGTGCCAGCAGCTTCCCAGGACTAGCGGATACGCAGTATTTT
TRBJ2-5	many	13	TRBV12-3/TRBV12-4	-	CASTWGGGETQYF	TGTGCCAGCACCTGGGGAGGAGGAGAGACCCAGTACTTC
TRBJ2-3	many	17	TRBV4-2	-	CASSLRAGAGGTDTQYF	TGTGCCAGCAGCCTCAGGGCAGGGGCAGGGGGCACAGATACGCAGTATTTT
TRBJ2-2	-	13	TRBV12-3/TRBV12-4	-	CASSPNNPRELFF	TGTGCCAGCAGCCCTAACAATCCCCGGGAGCTGTTTTTT
TRBJ2-3	few	15	TRBV10-3	-	CATLHGTLLVDTQYF	TGTGCCACCCTGCACGGGACACTCTTGGTAGATACGCAGTATTTT
TRBJ2-2	few	15	TRBV3-1	-	CASSQPAWVPGELFF	TGTGCCAGCAGCCAACCAGCGTGGGTTCCCGGGGAGCTGTTTTTT
TRBJ1-2	-	14	TRBV15	-	CATSRDGSFYGYTF	TGTGCCACCAGCAGAGATGGCAGTTTCTATGGCTACACCTTC
TRBJ1-1	few	13	TRBV28	-	CASSFDVGTEAFF	TGTGCCAGCAGTTTTGATGTCGGGACTGAAGCTTTCTTT
TRBJ1-2	-	16	TRBV28	-	CASSAYLGTPNYGYTF	TGTGCCAGCAGTGCGTACCTTGGGACACCTAACTATGGCTACACCTTC
TRBJ2-5	-	14	TRBV18	-	CASSPSGPQETQYF	TGTGCCAGCTCACCTAGCGGACCCCAAGAGACCCAGTACTTC
TRBJ1-5	-	14	TRBV28	-	CASRIPGEGQPQHF	TGTGCCAGCAGAATACCAGGGGAGGGTCAGCCCCAGCATTTT
TRBJ2-3	few	13	TRBV20-1	-	CSARSSNTDTQYF	TGCAGTGCTAGATCCAGCAACACAGATACGCAGTATTTT
TRBJ2-1	many	11	TRBV29-1	-	CSAIRTNEQFF	TGCAGCGCTATCCGGACCAATGAGCAGTTCTTC
TRBJ2-5	-	14	TRBV12-3/TRBV12-4	-	CASSLEMLRETQYF	TGTGCCAGCAGTTTAGAGATGCTCCGGGAGACCCAGTACTTC
TRBJ2-5	-	13	TRBV14	-	CASSRYQGFNQYF	TGTGCCAGCAGCCGATACCAGGGATTTAACCAGTACTTC
TRBJ2-2	few	14	TRBV29-1	-	CSVVGQGLIGELFF	TGCAGCGTTGTCGGGCAGGGCTTGATCGGGGAGCTGTTTTTT
TRBJ2-5	-	16	TRBV7-9	-	CASSLLTAPRGETQYF	TGTGCCAGCAGCTTACTTACAGCCCCAAGGGGGGAGACCCAGTACTTC
TRBJ1-1	many	14	TRBV5-1	-	CACSEGYIGTEAFF	TGCGCCTGCTCAGAAGGGTATATTGGCACTGAAGCTTTCTTT
TRBJ2-2	-	12	TRBV20-1	TRBD1	CSARDGGRGPFF	TGCAGTGCTAGAGATGGGGGCAGGGGGCCGTTTTTT
TRBJ1-2	few	16	TRBV19	-	CASSKSPGPSYPGYTF	TGTGCCAGTAGCAAATCTCCGGGTCCTTCCTACCCTGGCTACACCTTC
TRBJ2-7	-	14	TRBV20-1	TRBD1	CSARRDSRDYEQYF	TGCAGTGCTAGAAGGGACAGCCGAGACTACGAGCAGTACTTC
TRBJ2-5	-	15	TRBV10-2	TRBD1	CASSEGDRVEETQYF	TGCGCCAGCAGTGAGGGGGACAGGGTCGAAGAGACCCAGTACTTC
TRBJ2-1	-	17	TRBV28	TRBD2	CASSSSGRVSSYNEQFF	TGTGCCAGCAGCTCCTCCGGGAGGGTGAGCTCCTACAATGAGCAGTTCTTC
TRBJ2-7	few	15	TRBV12-3/TRBV12-4	-	CASSVFGTRSYEQYF	TGTGCCAGCAGTGTTTTCGGGACACGGTCCTACGAGCAGTACTTC
TRBJ2-6	-	20	TRBV18	-	CASSPTVAGQLLSGANVLTF	TGTGCCAGCTCACCTACAGTTGCCGGACAGTTACTCTCTGGGGCCAACGTCCTGACTTTC
TRBJ2-7	few	14	TRBV20-1	TRBD1	CSAVSGTVRFEQYF	TGCAGTGCAGTATCCGGGACAGTCAGGTTCGAGCAGTACTTC
TRBJ2-3	few	15	TRBV5-1	TRBD1	CASSPGQGYTDTQYF	TGCGCCAGCAGCCCAGGACAGGGGTACACAGATACGCAGTATTTT
TRBJ2-1	few	17	TRBV12-3/TRBV12-4	TRBD2	CASSLGGGAYPYNEQFF	TGTGCCAGCAGTTTAGGCGGGGGGGCCTATCCCTACAATGAGCAGTTCTTC